The present T cell receptor beta chain was sequenced within a study of shared clonotypes between healthy human individuals. Trimming left V 5 bases short and J 2 bases short, with 9 bases between. Germline lookup yields CDR1 SGHTA and CDR2 FQGNSA. This CDR3 has 13 amino acids. For this clone: Other DNA sequences of this sample code for an identical CDR3.

TCRdb keeps only in-frame clones here, not all; method: immunoSEQ multiplex PCR. Among around 2.5 million clones listed, roughly 93% were seen once. The chain recombines TRBV7-2 with TRBJ1-2, with D unresolved. The source of this sequence is a man between 18 and 35 years old in good health. Some clones in this sample may be carry-over from other donors' samples. Sequenced: naive CD4+ T cells from PBMCs. Specified subset: CD45RA+ positively selected. The DNA for the CDR3 is TGTGCCAGCAGCCCAGATAGGAACTATGGCTACACCTTC. Translating it yields CASSPDRNYGYTF.